This T cell receptor beta chain was captured by sequencing in a study of cytomegalovirus exposure and HLA in healthy donors. Whole-study context: The use of the same platform for the 100 to 150 validation repertoires and the roughly 680 first-cohort repertoires was reported by a later analysis.

TCRdb keeps only in-frame clones here, not all; method: immunoSEQ multiplex PCR. The sample contains around 120,000 clones, 85% to 90% of which appear only once. Between the trimmed V and J ends, which lost 3 bases and 5 bases, there was a span of 20 bases. There are 16 residues in the CDR3. CDR1 is SGHNT and CDR2 is YYREEE in the germline V gene (reference sequence). Notes on this clone: Its antigen remains unidentified.

Study conclusions and caveats: Cytomegalovirus status was reportedly diagnosed by the classifier with high sensitivity and specificity. The study designated about 160 TCR beta chains cytomegalovirus-associated. Rare sequences made up most TCRs, while some public TCRs were found in many donors.

J is TRBJ1-1 and V is TRBV5-4; a possible D gene is TRBD1 (6 bases). Sequencing input: PBMCs. The source is a woman aged 18-30 years in good health and CMV-seropositive. The CDR3 DNA follows: TGTGCCAGCAGCTCGTGGGGGGGAGAAGGGGGAACTGAAGCTTTCTTT. Translation: CASSSWGGEGGTEAFF.